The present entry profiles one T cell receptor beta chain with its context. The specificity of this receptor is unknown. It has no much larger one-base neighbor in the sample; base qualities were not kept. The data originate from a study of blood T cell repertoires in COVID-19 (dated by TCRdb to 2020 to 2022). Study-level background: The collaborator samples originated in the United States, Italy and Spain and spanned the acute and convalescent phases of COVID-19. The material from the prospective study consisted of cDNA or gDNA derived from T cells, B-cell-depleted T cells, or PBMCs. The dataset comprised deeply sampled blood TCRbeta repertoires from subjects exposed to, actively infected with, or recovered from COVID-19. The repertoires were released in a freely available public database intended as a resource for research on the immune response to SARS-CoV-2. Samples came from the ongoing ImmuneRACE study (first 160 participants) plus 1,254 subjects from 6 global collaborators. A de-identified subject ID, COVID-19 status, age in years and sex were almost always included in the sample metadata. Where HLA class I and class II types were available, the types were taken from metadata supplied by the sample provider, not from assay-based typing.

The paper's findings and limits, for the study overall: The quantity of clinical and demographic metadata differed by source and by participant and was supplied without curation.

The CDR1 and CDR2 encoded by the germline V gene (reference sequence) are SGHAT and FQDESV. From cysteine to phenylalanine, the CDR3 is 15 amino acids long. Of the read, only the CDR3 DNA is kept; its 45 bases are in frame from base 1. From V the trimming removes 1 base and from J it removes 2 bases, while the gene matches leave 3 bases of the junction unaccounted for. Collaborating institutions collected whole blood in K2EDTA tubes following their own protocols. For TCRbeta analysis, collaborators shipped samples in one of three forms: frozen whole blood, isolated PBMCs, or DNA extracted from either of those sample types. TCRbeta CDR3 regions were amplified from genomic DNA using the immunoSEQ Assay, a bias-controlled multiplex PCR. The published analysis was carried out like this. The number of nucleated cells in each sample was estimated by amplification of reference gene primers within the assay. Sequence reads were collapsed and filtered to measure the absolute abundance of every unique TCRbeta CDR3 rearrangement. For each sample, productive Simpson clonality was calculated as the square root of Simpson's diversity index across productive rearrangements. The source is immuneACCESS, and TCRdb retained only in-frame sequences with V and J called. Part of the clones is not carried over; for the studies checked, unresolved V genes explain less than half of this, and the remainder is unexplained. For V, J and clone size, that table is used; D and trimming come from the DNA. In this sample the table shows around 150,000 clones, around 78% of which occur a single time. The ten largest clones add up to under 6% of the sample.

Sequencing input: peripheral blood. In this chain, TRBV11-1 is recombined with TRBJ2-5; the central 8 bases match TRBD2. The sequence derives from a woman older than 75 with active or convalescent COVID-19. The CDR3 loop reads CASSLGVAGQETQYF. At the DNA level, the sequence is TGTGCCAGCAGCTTAGGGGTAGCGGGGCAAGAGACCCAGTACTTC.